A selection of T cell receptor beta chains follows, all from one sample in a study of persistence of HIV-infected CD4 T cells. Antigen specificity for these receptors is unknown. The assay was immunoSEQ multiplex PCR, and TCRdb's table has in-frame clones only and misses some. The data hold some 48,000 clones, with under 85% observed a single time. The sample in question was CD4+ T cells sorted from PBMCs after roughly 17-hour stimulation, obtained from a patient who received antiretroviral therapy. Every receptor here comes from an adult man with HIV who was CMV-seropositive. Each CDR3 is given with its conserved first and last residue. D genes are given only for firm matches. A row's size may be missing; if present it is once, few, many or a size class.

V gene: TRBV2; D gene: .; clone size: few; J gene: TRBJ1-1; CDR3 protein: CASSVIGRNTEAFF; CDR3 DNA: TGTGCCAGCAGTGTAATAGGAAGGAACACTGAAGCTTTCTTT
V gene: TRBV19; D gene: TRBD1; clone size: .; J gene: TRBJ1-2; CDR3 protein: CASRPGQSNYGYTF; CDR3 DNA: TGTGCCAGTAGACCGGGACAGTCCAACTACGGCTACACCTTC
V gene: TRBV6-1; D gene: TRBD1; clone size: .; J gene: TRBJ1-1; CDR3 protein: CASRRDRDTEAFF; CDR3 DNA: TGTGCCAGCAGACGCGACAGGGACACTGAAGCTTTCTTT
V gene: TRBV29-1; D gene: .; clone size: .; J gene: TRBJ1-1; CDR3 protein: CSHRLEGSEAFF; CDR3 DNA: TGCAGCCACCGCCTGGAAGGCTCTGAAGCTTTCTTT
V gene: TRBV5-4; D gene: TRBD2; clone size: .; J gene: TRBJ2-2; CDR3 protein: CASLPPPGGRLTGELFF; CDR3 DNA: TGTGCCAGCTTACCGCCCCCGGGGGGTCGACTAACCGGGGAGCTGTTTTTT
V gene: TRBV30; D gene: .; clone size: .; J gene: TRBJ1-4; CDR3 protein: CACGPSINEKLFF; CDR3 DNA: TGTGCCTGCGGGCCTTCCATTAATGAAAAACTGTTTTTT
V gene: TRBV5-8; D gene: .; clone size: .; J gene: TRBJ1-6; CDR3 protein: CASSLPWNGSPLHF; CDR3 DNA: TGTGCCAGCAGCTTGCCTTGGAATGGGTCACCCCTCCACTTT
V gene: TRBV3-1/TRBV3-2; D gene: .; clone size: .; J gene: TRBJ1-6; CDR3 protein: CASSHGMSSYNSPLHF; CDR3 DNA: TGTGCCAGCAGCCATGGGATGAGCTCCTATAATTCACCCCTCCACTTT
V gene: TRBV18; D gene: .; clone size: .; J gene: TRBJ1-2; CDR3 protein: CASSPEQVGRGYTF; CDR3 DNA: TGTGCCAGCTCACCAGAACAGGTGGGAAGGGGCTACACCTTC
V gene: TRBV10-3; D gene: .; clone size: .; J gene: TRBJ2-3; CDR3 protein: CAIRSVRGVQDTQYF; CDR3 DNA: TGTGCCATCAGATCTGTGAGAGGGGTTCAAGATACGCAGTATTTT
V gene: TRBV6-2/TRBV6-3; D gene: TRBD1; clone size: .; J gene: TRBJ2-7; CDR3 protein: CASSPTGAYEQYF; CDR3 DNA: TGTGCCAGCAGTCCGACAGGGGCCTACGAGCAGTACTTC
V gene: TRBV10-3; D gene: .; clone size: .; J gene: TRBJ2-3; CDR3 protein: CAISETQATSTDTQYF; CDR3 DNA: TGTGCCATCAGTGAGACGCAGGCCACTAGCACAGATACGCAGTATTTT
V gene: TRBV5-1; D gene: .; clone size: .; J gene: TRBJ2-7; CDR3 protein: CASSLEGFYEQYF; CDR3 DNA: TGCGCCAGCAGCTTGGAGGGTTTCTACGAGCAGTACTTC
V gene: TRBV6-5; D gene: .; clone size: few; J gene: TRBJ2-2; CDR3 protein: CASRLRTPNTGELFF; CDR3 DNA: TGTGCCAGCAGACTTCGGACGCCGAACACCGGGGAGCTGTTTTTT
V gene: TRBV30; D gene: .; clone size: .; J gene: TRBJ1-1; CDR3 protein: CAWIWGDTEAFF; CDR3 DNA: TGTGCCTGGATATGGGGGGACACTGAAGCTTTCTTT
V gene: TRBV10-3; D gene: .; clone size: few; J gene: TRBJ1-2; CDR3 protein: CAISEKQVANYGYTF; CDR3 DNA: TGTGCCATCAGTGAGAAACAGGTAGCTAACTATGGCTACACCTTC
V gene: TRBV6-5; D gene: TRBD1; clone size: once; J gene: TRBJ1-1; CDR3 protein: CASSYGQGVGTEAFF; CDR3 DNA: TGTGCCAGCAGTTACGGACAGGGTGTAGGAACTGAAGCTTTCTTT
V gene: TRBV7-2; D gene: TRBD1; clone size: once; J gene: TRBJ1-6; CDR3 protein: CASSPRTGDLRSPLHF; CDR3 DNA: TGTGCCAGCAGCCCGAGGACAGGGGATCTTCGTTCACCCCTCCACTTT
V gene: TRBV7-2; D gene: TRBD1; clone size: .; J gene: TRBJ2-4; CDR3 protein: CASSLGGGTGAKNIQYF; CDR3 DNA: TGTGCCAGCAGCTTAGGGGGCGGGACAGGGGCCAAAAACATTCAGTACTTC
V gene: TRBV7-9; D gene: .; clone size: .; J gene: TRBJ1-1; CDR3 protein: CASSLDLVPLNGNTEAFF; CDR3 DNA: TGTGCCAGCAGCTTAGATCTGGTCCCTCTTAACGGGAACACTGAAGCTTTCTTT
V gene: TRBV18; D gene: TRBD1; clone size: .; J gene: TRBJ1-1; CDR3 protein: CASSQGTDTEAFF; CDR3 DNA: TGTGCCAGCTCACAGGGGACAGACACTGAAGCTTTCTTT
V gene: TRBV7-6; D gene: .; clone size: .; J gene: TRBJ1-1; CDR3 protein: CASSLALENTEAFF; CDR3 DNA: TGTGCCAGCAGCTTAGCGCTCGAGAACACTGAAGCTTTCTTT
V gene: TRBV6-5; D gene: TRBD2; clone size: .; J gene: TRBJ2-7; CDR3 protein: CASRTSGGPYEQYF; CDR3 DNA: TGTGCCAGCAGGACTAGCGGGGGCCCCTACGAGCAGTACTTC
V gene: TRBV5-1; D gene: .; clone size: .; J gene: TRBJ2-3; CDR3 protein: CASSLGTPSTDTQYF; CDR3 DNA: TGCGCCAGCAGCTTAGGGACGCCTAGCACAGATACGCAGTATTTT
V gene: TRBV7-3; D gene: TRBD2; clone size: once; J gene: TRBJ2-3; CDR3 protein: CASSLGAGGYTDTQYF; CDR3 DNA: TGTGCCAGCAGCTTAGGTGCGGGAGGGTACACAGATACGCAGTATTTT
V gene: TRBV4-2; D gene: .; clone size: few; J gene: TRBJ1-5; CDR3 protein: CASSQGFASAAQPQHF; CDR3 DNA: TGTGCCAGCAGCCAAGGGTTCGCCTCCGCGGCTCAGCCCCAGCATTTT
V gene: TRBV7-9; D gene: TRBD1; clone size: few; J gene: TRBJ1-5; CDR3 protein: CASSRTGVGNQPQHF; CDR3 DNA: TGTGCCAGCAGCAGAACAGGGGTTGGCAATCAGCCCCAGCATTTT
V gene: TRBV6-4; D gene: TRBD1; clone size: .; J gene: TRBJ2-1; CDR3 protein: CASSCCNKDRGRGEQFF; CDR3 DNA: TGTGCCAGCAGTTGTTGTAATAAGGACAGGGGAAGGGGTGAGCAGTTCTTC
V gene: TRBV30; D gene: .; clone size: once; J gene: TRBJ1-1; CDR3 protein: CAWSGIGFTEAFF; CDR3 DNA: TGTGCCTGGAGCGGGATAGGGTTCACTGAAGCTTTCTTT
V gene: TRBV6-2/TRBV6-3; D gene: TRBD2; clone size: .; J gene: TRBJ2-7; CDR3 protein: CASSYSASGRSYEQYF; CDR3 DNA: TGTGCCAGCAGTTACTCGGCTAGCGGGAGATCCTACGAGCAGTACTTC
V gene: TRBV7-2; D gene: .; clone size: .; J gene: TRBJ2-7; CDR3 protein: CASSLQPSGVGGEQYF; CDR3 DNA: TGTGCCAGCAGCTTACAACCCTCGGGGGTAGGGGGCGAGCAGTACTTC
V gene: TRBV7-9; D gene: .; clone size: .; J gene: TRBJ2-1; CDR3 protein: CASSLLGEQFF; CDR3 DNA: TGTGCCAGCAGCTTACTAGGTGAGCAGTTCTTC
V gene: TRBV5-6; D gene: TRBD1; clone size: .; J gene: TRBJ1-1; CDR3 protein: CASSPGTGGLNTEAFF; CDR3 DNA: TGTGCCAGCAGCCCAGGGACAGGGGGATTGAACACTGAAGCTTTCTTT
V gene: TRBV6-6; D gene: .; clone size: once; J gene: TRBJ2-7; CDR3 protein: CASSPGGSEQYF; CDR3 DNA: TGTGCCAGCAGTCCTGGGGGCAGCGAGCAGTACTTC
V gene: TRBV29-1; D gene: .; clone size: .; J gene: TRBJ1-2; CDR3 protein: CSAATRSNYGYTF; CDR3 DNA: TGCAGCGCAGCCACCAGGTCTAACTATGGCTACACCTTC
V gene: TRBV6-6; D gene: TRBD1; clone size: .; J gene: TRBJ2-7; CDR3 protein: CASSYSTGLYEQYF; CDR3 DNA: TGTGCCAGCAGTTACTCGACAGGGCTCTACGAGCAGTACTTC
V gene: TRBV4-2; D gene: TRBD1; clone size: .; J gene: TRBJ2-7; CDR3 protein: CASSQDRQGVPSYEQYF; CDR3 DNA: TGTGCCAGCAGCCAAGATCGCCAGGGGGTTCCCTCCTACGAGCAGTACTTC
V gene: TRBV10-3; D gene: .; clone size: few; J gene: TRBJ1-1; CDR3 protein: CASTGHNENTEAFF; CDR3 DNA: TGTGCCAGCACGGGACATAATGAGAACACTGAAGCTTTCTTT
V gene: TRBV30; D gene: .; clone size: .; J gene: TRBJ2-2; CDR3 protein: CAWSRGLMNTGELFF; CDR3 DNA: TGTGCCTGGAGTCGGGGTCTAATGAACACCGGGGAGCTGTTTTTT
V gene: TRBV6-5; D gene: .; clone size: medium-sized; J gene: TRBJ2-1; CDR3 protein: CASSSPPSDQQFF; CDR3 DNA: TGTGCCAGCAGTTCGCCCCCTTCGGATCAGCAGTTCTTC
V gene: TRBV5-8; D gene: .; clone size: .; J gene: TRBJ1-5; CDR3 protein: CASSLGDGSNQPQHF; CDR3 DNA: TGTGCCAGCAGCTTGGGCGATGGCAGCAATCAGCCCCAGCATTTT
V gene: TRBV5-1; D gene: .; clone size: few; J gene: TRBJ1-4; CDR3 protein: CASSRGNEGEKLFF; CDR3 DNA: TGCGCCAGCAGCAGGGGGAACGAGGGTGAAAAACTGTTTTTT
V gene: TRBV9; D gene: .; clone size: .; J gene: TRBJ1-4; CDR3 protein: CASSVTATNEKLFF; CDR3 DNA: TGTGCCAGCAGCGTGACAGCAACTAATGAAAAACTGTTTTTT
V gene: TRBV5-1; D gene: TRBD2; clone size: few; J gene: TRBJ2-3; CDR3 protein: CASSPFSLAGGATDTQYF; CDR3 DNA: TGCGCCAGCAGCCCTTTCTCACTAGCGGGAGGCGCCACAGATACGCAGTATTTT